This T cell receptor beta chain was documented in a study of vaccination and CD4 T cells after COVID-19. Overall study context: Six male and four female convalescents took part, two of them Hispanic. Points from the study as a whole: Convalescent patients were relatively few, and early post-infection timepoints were missing.

This clonotype was seen a few times. Its antigen is still unknown. At the Johns Hopkins FTIC core, DNA taken from cultured CD4+ T cells was sequenced by way of the Oncomine TCR Beta short-read assay. It was from cultured CD4+ T cells that genomic DNA was extracted. A single record per CDR3 protein comes from TCRdb applying MiXCR to the PCR reads. Here the sample spans 20,000 to 30,000 distinct CDR3 sequences, approximately 37% being singletons. Trimming shortened V by 7 bases and J by 2 bases, and 15 bases separated the two germline ends. The CDR3 totals 15 residues. Germline-derived CDR1 and CDR2 are MDHEN and SYDVKM. The sample's treatment: roughly ten-day PBMC culture with coronavirus spike peptide pools or control peptides (ViraFEST assay).

This sequence originates from a human donor who had recovered from COVID-19. Source material: CD4+ T cells from blood, cultured in vitro. V and J are TRBV28 and TRBJ1-5, with D perhaps TRBD1 (5 bases). The CDR3 bases are TGTGCCAGCAAGATGACAGCCCATGGCAATCAGCCCCAGCATTTT. Translating it yields CASKMTAHGNQPQHF.